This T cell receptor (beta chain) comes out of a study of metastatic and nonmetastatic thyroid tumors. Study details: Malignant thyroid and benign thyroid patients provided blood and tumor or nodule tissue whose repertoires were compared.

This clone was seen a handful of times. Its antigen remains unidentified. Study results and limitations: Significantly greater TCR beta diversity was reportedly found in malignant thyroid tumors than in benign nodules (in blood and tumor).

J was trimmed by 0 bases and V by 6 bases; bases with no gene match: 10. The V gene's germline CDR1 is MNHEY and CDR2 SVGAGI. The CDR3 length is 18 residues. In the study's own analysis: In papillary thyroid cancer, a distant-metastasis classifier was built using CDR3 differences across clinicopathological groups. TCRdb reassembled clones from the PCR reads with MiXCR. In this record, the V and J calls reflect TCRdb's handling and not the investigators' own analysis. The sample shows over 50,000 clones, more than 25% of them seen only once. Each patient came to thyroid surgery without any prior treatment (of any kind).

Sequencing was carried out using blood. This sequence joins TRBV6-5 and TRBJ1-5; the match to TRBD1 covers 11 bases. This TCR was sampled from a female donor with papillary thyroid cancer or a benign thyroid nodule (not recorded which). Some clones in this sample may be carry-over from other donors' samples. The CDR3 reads CASSGWGQGEGSNQPQHF. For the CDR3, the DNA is TGTGCCAGCAGCGGTTGGGGACAGGGGGAGGGTAGCAATCAGCCCCAGCATTTT.